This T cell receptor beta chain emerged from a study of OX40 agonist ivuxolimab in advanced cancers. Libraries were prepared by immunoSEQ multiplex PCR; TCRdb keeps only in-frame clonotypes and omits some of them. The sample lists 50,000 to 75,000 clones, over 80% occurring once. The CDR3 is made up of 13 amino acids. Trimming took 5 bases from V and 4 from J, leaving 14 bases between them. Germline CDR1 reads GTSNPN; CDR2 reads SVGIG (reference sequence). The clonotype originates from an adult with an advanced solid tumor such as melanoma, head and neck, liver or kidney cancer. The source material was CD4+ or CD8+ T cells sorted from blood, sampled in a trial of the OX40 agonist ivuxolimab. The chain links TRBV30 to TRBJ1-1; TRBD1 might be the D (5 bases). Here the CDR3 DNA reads TGTGCCTGGTGGGCCCCCGGGGGCACTGAAGCTTTCTTT. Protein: CAWWAPGGTEAFF. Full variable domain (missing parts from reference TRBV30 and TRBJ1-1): SQTIHQWPATLVQPVGSPLSLECTVEGTSNPNLYWYRQAAGRGLQLLFYSVGIGQISSEVPQNLSASRPQDRQFILSSKKLLLSDSGFYLCAWWAPGGTEAFFGQGTRLTVV.